The 15 T cell receptor beta chains in this list originate from one sample, sequenced in a study of T cell responses to AZD1222 COVID-19 vaccine. The data were produced by immunoSEQ multiplex PCR, yet TCRdb's version contains in-frame clones alone and is incomplete. The table shows 120,000 to 150,000 clones, with more than 75% occurring only once. Sequenced here: peripheral blood, sampled 28 days after the second AZD1222 dose. The receptor source for this set is an adult who received the AZD1222 COVID-19 vaccine.

The J gene is TRBJ1-6, the V gene TRBV28, with D perhaps matching TRBD1 (5 bases). CDR3 size: 14 residues. The germline gives CDR1 MDHEN, CDR2 SYDVKM. Trimming took off 10 bases at V and 7 bases at J, with 17 bases between the two ends. The CDR3 region is CATLRVDLNSPLHF. The CDR3 DNA reads TGTGCCACTCTCAGGGTTGATCTAAATTCACCCCTCCACTTT.

The chain is built from TRBV4-3 and TRBJ2-1; 13 bases map to TRBD2. This CDR3 region has 14 residues. Germline-derived CDR1 and CDR2 are LGHNA and YSLEER. Unmatched junction bases numbered 6, after V lost 4 bases and J lost 12 bases. The CDR3 sequence is CASSLGLAGARQFF. CDR3 in DNA: TGCGCCAGCAGCCTAGGACTAGCGGGGGCCAGGCAGTTCTTC.

The chain joins TRBV3-1 (or the pseudogene TRBV3-2) to TRBJ1-5; D not certain. CDR1 and CDR2 from the germline V gene are LGHDT and YNNKEL (reference sequence). The V and J ends lost 4 bases and 2 bases respectively, with 12 bases between them. This CDR3 comprises 15 residues. The CDR3 DNA reads TGTGCCAGCAGCCTAGCCCCGTGGGGCAATCAGCCCCAGCATTTT. Translated, it gives CASSLAPWGNQPQHF.

The chain carries TRBV15 and TRBJ1-1; a weak D match, TRBD1 (5 bases). Germline V gene lookup returns CDR1 LNHNV and CDR2 YYDKDF (reference sequence). The V end was cut by 1 base, the J end by 3 bases, with 6 bases between. The CDR3 is 13 amino acids. This CDR3 reads CATSRVGDTEAFF. The CDR3 region has the DNA TGTGCCACCAGCAGAGTGGGGGACACTGAAGCTTTCTTT. Together with reference TRBV15 and TRBJ1-1, the CDR3 gives the full variable domain: DAMVIQNPRYQVTQFGKPVTLSCSQTLNHNVMYWYQQKSSQAPKLLFHYYDKDFNNEADTPDNFQSRRPNTSFCFLDIRSPGLGDTAMYLCATSRVGDTEAFFGQGTRLTVV.

CDR3: CSAETATNEKLFF. DNA of the CDR3: TGCAGCGCCGAGACAGCAACTAATGAAAAACTGTTTTTT. The J gene is TRBJ1-4, the V gene TRBV29-1, with D possibly TRBD1 on 5 matching bases. Germline V gives CDR1 SQVTM, CDR2 ANQGSEA. The CDR3 consists of 13 residues. Between the trimmed V and J ends, which lost 7 bases and 0 bases, there was a span of 9 bases.

The J gene is TRBJ1-4, the V gene TRBV19; the D gene is possibly TRBD1 (5 bases). The germline gives CDR1 LNHDA, CDR2 SQIVND (reference sequence). The CDR3 extends over 14 amino acids. The V end lost 8 bases, the J end lost 7 bases, and 17 bases lay between the germline ends. CDR3 in DNA: TGTGCCAGTGCAGCCGGGACTCGGGGTGAAAAACTGTTTTTT. It specifies CASAAGTRGEKLFF.

This chain uses TRBV9 with TRBJ2-3; 9 bases align to TRBD2. Germline assignment: CDR1 SGDLS and CDR2 YYNGEE. This CDR3 contains 14 residues. V trimming: 3 bases; J trimming: 1 base; junction bases outside the gene matches: 0. This CDR3 is CASSGTSGTDTQYF. The CDR3 bases are TGTGCCAGCAGCGGGACTAGCGGCACAGATACGCAGTATTTT.

The chain is built from TRBV19 and TRBJ1-1; no reliable D call. V was trimmed by 5 bases and J by 7 bases, leaving 17 bases between them. This CDR3 is built from 14 residues. The germline gives CDR1 LNHDA, CDR2 SQIVND (reference sequence). The CDR3 nucleotides read TGTGCCAGTAGTTACGAAGCACCCCTCGTTGAAGCTTTCTTT. Its translation: CASSYEAPLVEAFF.

The CDR3 loop is CASSMGPISGNTIYF. Written as DNA, the CDR3 is TGCGCCAGCAGCATGGGCCCGATATCTGGAAACACCATATATTTT. The chain is built from TRBV5-1 and TRBJ1-3; D uncertain. Germline assignment: CDR1 SGHRS and CDR2 YFSETQ. The CDR3 totals 15 residues. V was shortened by 4 bases and J by 1 base, with 12 bases between the two germline ends.

The chain uses TRBV30 and TRBJ2-5; perhaps TRBD1 as D (6 bases). Germline V gene sequence: CDR1 GTSNPN, CDR2 SVGIG (reference sequence). The V end was cut by 5 bases, the J end by 7 bases, with 23 bases between. The CDR3 spans 15 residues. The CDR3 coding sequence is TGTGCCTGGGATACGCTTGTGGGGGACAAAGGGACCCAGTACTTC. Its protein is CAWDTLVGDKGTQYF.

V is TRBV30 and J is TRBJ2-5, with TRBD2 matching 10 bases. CDR3 length: 13 amino acids. V lost 5 bases and J lost 2; bases outside the gene matches: 2. Germline-derived CDR1 and CDR2 are GTSNPN and SVGIG (reference sequence). CDR3 amino acids: CAWALAGQETQYF. The CDR3 DNA reads TGTGCCTGGGCACTAGCGGGGCAAGAGACCCAGTACTTC. Drawing the rest from reference TRBV30 and TRBJ2-5, the complete variable domain is SQTIHQWPATLVQPVGSPLSLECTVEGTSNPNLYWYRQAAGRGLQLLFYSVGIGQISSEVPQNLSASRPQDRQFILSSKKLLLSDSGFYLCAWALAGQETQYFGPGTRLLVL.

The chain carries TRBV18 and TRBJ1-2; 8 nucleotides match TRBD1. Germline lookup yields CDR1 KGHSH and CDR2 LQKENI. V gave up 6 bases and J gave up 8 bases; unmatched junction bases: 5. The CDR3 length is 12 residues. In nucleotides, the CDR3 is TGTGCCAGCTCCCCGGACAGGGTGGGCTACACCTTC. This translates into CASSPDRVGYTF. The variable domain in full, with the rest retrieved from reference TRBV18 and TRBJ1-2, is NAGVMQNPRHLVRRRGQEARLRCSPMKGHSHVYWYRQLPEEGLKFMVYLQKENIIDESGMPKERFSAEFPKEGPSILRIQQVVRGDSAAYFCASSPDRVGYTFGSGTRLTVV.

The chain couples TRBV6-5 to TRBJ2-7; D unresolved. The CDR3 consists of 14 residues. Trimming pared 6 bases from V and 0 bases from J, leaving 12 bases between. Germline lookup yields CDR1 MNHEY and CDR2 SVGAGI. This CDR3 is CASRKDGTSYEQYF. In nucleotides, the CDR3 is TGTGCCAGCAGGAAGGACGGTACCTCCTACGAGCAGTACTTC.

V is TRBV6-2 or TRBV6-3 and J is TRBJ2-7; D is perhaps TRBD2 (7 bases). The CDR3 contains 14 residues. Per the germline V gene, CDR1 is MNHEY and CDR2 is SVGEGT. Trimming shortened V by 6 bases and J by 3 bases, and 15 bases separated the two germline ends. The CDR3 bases are TGTGCCAGCAGCCCCGGAGGGGGGGGCTACGAGCAGTACTTC. It yields the protein CASSPGGGGYEQYF.

The V gene is TRBV6-5, the J gene TRBJ2-7, with no clear D. Germline V gene sequence: CDR1 MNHEY, CDR2 SVGAGI. The CDR3 runs to 13 residues. The ends were cut back, 6 bases at V and 6 bases at J, with 15 bases in the middle. The CDR3 DNA follows: TGTGCCAGCAGCCCCCGTTGGCCATCCGAGCAGTACTTC. This codes for CASSPRWPSEQYF.